The 23 T cell receptor beta chains listed next were all sequenced from one sample in a study of shared clonotypes between healthy human individuals. The table came from immunoSEQ multiplex PCR; TCRdb's copy has only in-frame clones and leaves some out. The repertoire consists of around 720,000 clones, with roughly 72% occurring once and the leading ten covering around 2%. Sequenced input: memory CD4+ T cells sorted from blood. Subset: CD45RA-negative fraction. All receptors come from a woman aged 25 to 39 in good health.

To note about this clone: One base away lies a much larger clone, so this may be a sequencing read error. Other DNA variants within this sample encode the same CDR3. CDR3 nucleotides: TGTGCCAGCAGCTTAGGCGGTAGTGGGAGGTCCTACGAGCAGTACTTC. Translation: CASSLGGSGRSYEQYF. The chain couples TRBV7-2 to TRBJ2-7; D is perhaps TRBD2 (6 bases). Germline CDR1 reads SGHTA; CDR2 reads FQGNSA. The CDR3 spans 16 residues. V lost 1 base to trimming and J lost 1 base, with 14 bases between them.

The chain combines TRBV7-2 with TRBJ2-1, with 10 bases that match TRBD2. The CDR3 has 13 residues. Trimming cost V 5 bases and J 10 bases; bases outside gene matches: 5. The germline V gene has CDR1 SGHTA and CDR2 FQGNSA. CDR3 sequence: CASSRQREGEQFF. DNA of the CDR3: TGTGCCAGCAGCCGCCAGCGGGAGGGGGAGCAGTTCTTC.

V gene TRBV7-9 combines with J gene TRBJ2-3, with 7 bases matching TRBD2. This CDR3 spans 15 amino acids. Germline lookup yields CDR1 SEHNR and CDR2 FQNEAQ (reference sequence). V lost 5 bases to trimming and J lost 0 bases; unmatched junction nucleotides: 5. The CDR3 nucleotides are TGTGCCAGCAGCCGGGACTACTCAAGCACAGATACGCAGTATTTT. Translation: CASSRDYSSTDTQYF.

The sample holds a few counts of this clone. This chain uses TRBV4-1 with TRBJ2-3, with 9 bases matching TRBD1. Per the germline V gene, CDR1 is MGHRA and CDR2 is YSYEKL. The CDR3 covers 14 residues. Losses at the gene ends were 7 bases for V and 4 bases for J; bases not matched to a gene: 6. CDR3 amino acids: CASKGTGNADTQYF. CDR3 nucleotide sequence: TGCGCCAGCAAGGGGACAGGGAACGCAGATACGCAGTATTTT.

The rearrangement uses TRBV20-1 and TRBJ2-5, with D hard to call. CDR1 and CDR2 (germline): DFQATT, SNEGSKA (reference sequence). CDR3 length: 11 amino acids. V was clipped by 7 bases and J by 1 base, with 7 bases between them. Here the CDR3 DNA reads TGCAGTGAAAGATTCCAAGAGACCCAGTACTTC. As protein: CSERFQETQYF.

A note on this clone: This specimen includes other DNA sequences encoding the same CDR3. The gene calls are TRBV27 and TRBJ1-1, with D perhaps TRBD1 (6 bases). This CDR3 has 14 residues. The germline gives CDR1 MNHEY, CDR2 SMNVEV (reference sequence). The V end lost 3 bases, the J end lost 0 bases, and 8 bases lay between the germline ends. CDR3 protein: CASSLQGMNTEAFF. In DNA form, the CDR3 reads TGTGCCAGCAGTTTGCAGGGGATGAACACTGAAGCTTTCTTT.

This rearrangement joins TRBV15 to TRBJ2-1; perhaps TRBD2 as D (7 bases). V was shortened by 5 bases and J by 7 bases, with 12 bases between the two germline ends. Germline-derived CDR1 and CDR2 are LNHNV and YYDKDF (reference sequence). The CDR3 consists of 13 residues. CDR3 in DNA: TGTGCCACCAGCCGGGGGGCGGGTAATGAGCAGTTCTTC. This codes for CATSRGAGNEQFF.

The chain links TRBV15 to TRBJ2-2; weak D call: TRBD2 (6 bases). V lost 8 bases to trimming and J lost 1 base, with 14 bases between them. Germline values: CDR1 LNHNV, CDR2 YYDKDF (reference sequence). The CDR3 consists of 15 residues. CDR3 region: CATVLGAGNTGELFF. CDR3 nucleotide sequence: TGTGCCACCGTCCTCGGAGCGGGGAACACCGGGGAGCTGTTTTTT.

In the case of this clone: Different DNA sequences within this sample yield the same CDR3. The rearrangement links TRBV28 to TRBJ2-7; TRBD1 agrees at 8 bases. This CDR3 is built from 15 residues. V was clipped by 1 base and J by 3 bases; unmatched bases: 5. Germline V lookup: CDR1 MDHEN, CDR2 SYDVKM. As DNA, the CDR3 is TGTGCCAGCAGTTTATTGGGACAGGCCAACTACGAGCAGTACTTC. This gives the protein CASSLLGQANYEQYF.

There are many counts of this clone. The rearrangement links TRBV28 to TRBJ2-6, with D unclear. Germline assignment: CDR1 MDHEN and CDR2 SYDVKM. The CDR3 runs 15 residues. V lost 7 bases, J lost 2 bases, and 12 bases lay in between. The CDR3 bases are TGTGCCAGCACCAAACGCCAAACTGGGGCCAACGTCCTGACTTTC. This translates into CASTKRQTGANVLTF.

There are a few counts of this clone. The rearrangement uses TRBV28 and TRBJ2-5, with D possibly TRBD1 on 6 matching bases. V was cut by 4 bases and J by 2 bases, with 11 bases left in between. The CDR3 length is 14 residues. Looked up from germline, CDR1 is MDHEN and CDR2 is SYDVKM. CDR3 protein: CASSSRGHQETQYF. CDR3 nucleotide sequence: TGTGCCAGCAGTTCCAGGGGACATCAAGAGACCCAGTACTTC.

The chain recombines TRBV7-9 with TRBJ1-3; D remains unclear. Germline assignment: CDR1 SEHNR and CDR2 FQNEAQ (reference sequence). Trimming removed 7 bases at V and 0 bases at J, with 13 bases between. CDR3 size: 15 residues. The CDR3 is CASTPPGNSGNTIYF. The CDR3 coding sequence is TGTGCCAGCACGCCCCCCGGTAACTCTGGAAACACCATATATTTT. Based on the CDR3 plus reference TRBV7-9 and TRBJ1-3, the full variable domain is DTGVSQNPRHKITKRGQNVTFRCDPISEHNRLYWYRQTLGQGPEFLTYFQNEAQLEKSRLLSDRFSAERPKGSFSTLEIQRTEQGDSAMYLCASTPPGNSGNTIYFGEGSWLTVV.

This clone was picked up many times. CDR3 nucleotide sequence: TGTGCCAGCAGCCCACTAGGCTTAAACACCGGGGAGCTGTTTTTT. Protein sequence: CASSPLGLNTGELFF. V and J are TRBV7-2 and TRBJ2-2; D is perhaps TRBD2 (5 bases). Germline values: CDR1 SGHTA, CDR2 FQGNSA. This CDR3 is 15 amino acids long. With 5 bases removed from V and 2 bases from J, the gap between germline ends came to 12 bases.

In its sample, this clone was seen a few times. The rearrangement links TRBV14 to TRBJ2-5; possibly TRBD1 for D (6 bases). Germline V gene sequence: CDR1 SGHDN, CDR2 FVKESK. This CDR3 is built from 13 residues. V lost 5 bases, J lost 0 bases, and 7 bases lay in between. CDR3 nucleotides: TGTGCCAGCAGCAGGGACAACCAAGAGACCCAGTACTTC. Translated, it gives CASSRDNQETQYF. The entire variable domain, with the rest obtained from reference TRBV14 and TRBJ2-5, is as follows: EAGVTQFPSHSVIEKGQTVTLRCDPISGHDNLYWYRRVMGKEIKFLLHFVKESKQDESGMPNNRFLAERTGGTYSTLKVQPAELEDSGVYFCASSRDNQETQYFGPGTRLLVL.

Comments on this clone: Other DNA sequences in this sample translate to the same CDR3. This chain connects TRBV29-1 to TRBJ2-7; unclear D gene. CDR1 SQVTM and CDR2 ANQGSEA come from the germline V gene. The CDR3 is made up of 11 amino acids. V lost 4 bases to trimming and J lost 2 bases, with 6 bases between them. The CDR3 loop is CSVGQTYEQYF. The CDR3 nucleotides read TGCAGCGTTGGACAAACCTACGAGCAGTACTTC.

Notes on this clone: This sample also contains other DNA sequences that code for the same CDR3. The chain combines TRBV15 with TRBJ1-1, with D maybe TRBD1 (5 bases). Germline assignment: CDR1 LNHNV and CDR2 YYDKDF (reference sequence). The CDR3 extends over 13 amino acids. V was clipped by 2 bases and J by 2 bases, with 6 bases between them. CDR3 nucleotide sequence: TGTGCCACCAGCAGACAGGGTAACACTGAAGCTTTCTTT. Its translation: CATSRQGNTEAFF.

The rearrangement links TRBV27 to TRBJ1-2; possibly TRBD1 for D (5 bases). The CDR3 spans 14 residues. Trimming took 2 bases from V and 7 from J, leaving 14 bases between them. Germline values: CDR1 MNHEY, CDR2 SMNVEV (reference sequence). The CDR3 sequence is CASSLDSIIGGYTF. Written as DNA, the CDR3 is TGTGCCAGCAGTTTAGACAGTATCATCGGTGGCTACACCTTC.

The rearrangement links TRBV6-5 to TRBJ2-7, with D possibly TRBD2 on 6 matching bases. Trimming shortened V by 7 bases and J by 4 bases, and 20 bases separated the two germline ends. The CDR3 length is 15 residues. Germline V gene sequence: CDR1 MNHEY, CDR2 SVGAGI. This CDR3 is CASKNPGVGRYEQYF. CDR3 sequence (DNA): TGTGCCAGCAAGAACCCGGGAGTCGGACGATACGAGCAGTACTTC.

The gene calls are TRBV6-6 and TRBJ1-5; D unresolved. The CDR3 length is 16 residues. V was clipped by 6 bases and J by 4 bases, with 19 bases between them. Germline loops: CDR1 MNHNY, CDR2 SVGAGI (reference sequence). CDR3 coding DNA: TGTGCCAGCAGACTAGGTGGGGTGGAGGCGAATCAGCCCCAGCATTTT. This sequence encodes CASRLGGVEANQPQHF.

The rearrangement joins TRBV5-1 to TRBJ1-2; 7 bases fit TRBD1. The CDR3 runs 16 residues. Per germline, CDR1 SGHRS and CDR2 YFSETQ. J lost 4 bases, V lost 4 bases, and 13 bases had no gene match. The CDR3 loop is CASSLGEPTGRYGYTF. In DNA form, the CDR3 reads TGCGCCAGCAGCCTTGGGGAGCCGACAGGGCGCTATGGCTACACCTTC.

The chain combines TRBV29-1 with TRBJ1-3; D uncertain. CDR3 length: 14 residues. V lost 0 bases and J 0 bases, leaving 6 bases between the germline ends. CDR1 is SQVTM, CDR2 ANQGSEA, per germline. This chain's CDR3 is CSVEDVISGNTIYF. The CDR3 DNA follows: TGCAGCGTTGAAGACGTCATCTCTGGAAACACCATATATTTT.

The genes are TRBV10-2 and TRBJ2-2; TRBD1 might be the D (7 bases). Trimming took off 8 bases at V and 3 bases at J, with 16 bases between the two ends. The CDR3 has 15 amino acids. From germline, CDR1 is WSHSY and CDR2 SAAADI. The DNA for the CDR3 is TGCGCCAGCGCCCGGGGGCAGGGGGACACCGGGGAGCTGTTTTTT. This gives the protein CASARGQGDTGELFF.

This clone was counted many times. The chain combines TRBV13 with TRBJ2-1; the D gene is possibly TRBD2 (6 bases). Trimming took 0 bases from V and 3 from J, leaving 12 bases between them. This CDR3 spans 16 amino acids. The germline CDR1 and CDR2 sequences are PRHDT and FYEKMQ (reference sequence). CDR3 residues: CASSLGSAGSYNEQFF. As DNA, the CDR3 is TGTGCCAGCAGCTTAGGTAGTGCGGGGAGCTACAATGAGCAGTTCTTC. The full variable domain, completed using reference TRBV13 and TRBJ2-1, is AAGVIQSPRHLIKEKRETATLKCYPIPRHDTVYWYQQGPGQDPQFLISFYEKMQSDKGSIPDRFSAQQFSDYHSELNMSSLELGDSALYFCASSLGSAGSYNEQFFGPGTRLTVL.